One sample yielded the 6 T cell receptor beta chains listed below, sequenced in a study of cytomegalovirus exposure and HLA in healthy donors. Profiling relied on immunoSEQ multiplex PCR, and the TCRdb table lists in-frame clones only, not all of them. Altogether some 170,000 clones are present, roughly 89% being singletons, with the ten largest covering 1.4%. Sequencing used PBMCs. The receptors were sampled from a woman aged 25-40 years in good health and CMV-seronegative.

The rearrangement uses TRBV10-3 and TRBJ2-3, with D perhaps TRBD2 (7 bases). The CDR3 loop spans 15 amino acids. V was clipped by 6 bases and J by 2 bases, with 15 bases between them. Germline lookup yields CDR1 ENHRY and CDR2 SYGVKD. The chain's CDR3 is CAISLGGGPTDTQYF. As DNA, the CDR3 is TGTGCCATCAGCCTTGGCGGGGGCCCCACAGATACGCAGTATTTT.

The chain recombines TRBV11-2 with TRBJ1-2; 9 nucleotides line up with TRBD1. J was trimmed by 4 bases and V by 5 bases; bases with no gene match: 2. This CDR3 contains 13 residues. The V gene's germline CDR1 is SGHAT and CDR2 FQNNGV. CDR3 amino acids: CASSGGQGYGYTF. In DNA, the CDR3 is TGTGCCAGCAGCGGGGGACAGGGCTATGGCTACACCTTC.

The J gene is TRBJ1-2, the V gene TRBV6-1; D gene unclear. Trimming stripped 7 bases from V and 0 bases from J, with 6 bases between. Germline CDR1 MNHNS, CDR2 SASEGT. The CDR3 extends over 12 amino acids. CDR3 in amino acids: CASTNANYGYTF. CDR3 nucleotides: TGTGCCAGCACCAATGCTAACTATGGCTACACCTTC.

This clone was seen only a few times. The chain couples TRBV30 to TRBJ1-5; D not resolved. The CDR3 contains 13 residues. Germline CDR1 reads GTSNPN; CDR2 reads SVGIG (reference sequence). V was pared by 0 bases and J by 5 bases, with 8 bases between. In DNA, the CDR3 is TGTGCCTGGAGTGTCTCACTGGATCAGCCCCAGCATTTT. This codes for CAWSVSLDQPQHF.

The chain recombines TRBV4-2 with TRBJ1-1, with 7 bases lining up with TRBD1. Germline trimming cut 4 bases from V and 6 bases from J; bases unmatched to any gene: 5. The CDR3 contains 13 residues. Looked up from germline, CDR1 is LGHNA and CDR2 is YNFKEQ. The CDR3 coding sequence is TGTGCCAGCAGCCCTAGACAGGGCGCTGAAGCTTTCTTT. Translated: CASSPRQGAEAFF.

The rearrangement joins TRBV15 to TRBJ1-2, with D maybe TRBD1 (5 bases). The CDR3 extends over 14 amino acids. Germline assignment: CDR1 LNHNV and CDR2 YYDKDF (reference sequence). V dropped 5 bases and J dropped 3 bases, with 13 bases sitting between them. The chain's CDR3 is CATSGPRVDYGYTF. CDR3 in DNA: TGTGCCACCAGCGGACCCAGGGTAGACTATGGCTACACCTTC.